These 26 T cell receptor beta chains came from one sample sequenced in a study of patients and donors after allogeneic stem cell transplantation. TCRdb used MiXCR to reprocess the RT-PCR reads, holding one entry per CDR3 protein. The sample includes about 960,000 distinct CDR3 sequences, about 20% seen only once; the top ten take under 6.5%. Sequencing used blood, either unsorted or a sorted T cell fraction (not recorded which). All receptors derive from a human donor who was either an allogeneic HSCT recipient or a stem cell or donor lymphocyte infusion donor (not recorded which). It is not recorded whose cells these are; they may come from a transplant donor.

The chain employs TRBV12-3 or TRBV12-4 and TRBJ2-1, with 7 bases fitting TRBD2. Trimming cost V 5 bases and J 7 bases; bases outside gene matches: 11. The CDR3 extends over 15 amino acids. The CDR3 loop reads CASSRGAGVVNEQFF. CDR3 in DNA: TGTGCCAGCAGTCGAGGGGCGGGGGTGGTAAATGAGCAGTTCTTC.

The chain employs TRBV9 and TRBJ1-1, with D maybe TRBD1 (6 bases). Germline-derived CDR1 and CDR2 are SGDLS and YYNGEE. The CDR3 has 16 residues. Trimming took off 0 bases at V and 0 bases at J, with 12 bases between the two ends. The CDR3, as DNA: TGTGCCAGCAGCGTAGCTGGGGGCCCTTTGAACACTGAAGCTTTCTTT. It codes for CASSVAGGPLNTEAFF.

The table lists this clonotype with a few counts. This chain joins TRBV27 and TRBJ2-3; D is ambiguous. Trimming shortened V by 2 bases and J by 4 bases, and 7 bases separated the two germline ends. This CDR3 comprises 13 residues. CDR1 MNHEY and CDR2 SMNVEV come from the germline V gene (reference sequence). CDR3 sequence (DNA): TGTGCCAGCAGTTTAGTTCTTGCAGATACGCAGTATTTT. Translating it yields CASSLVLADTQYF.

This clonotype was picked up many times. The chain couples TRBV5-1 to TRBJ1-4, with TRBD1 as a possible D gene (5 bases). Germline-derived CDR1 and CDR2 are SGHRS and YFSETQ. V shed 7 bases and J shed 8 bases, with 21 bases lying between them. The CDR3 loop spans 15 amino acids. In nucleotides, the CDR3 is TGCGCCAGCCTCCTCGTCAGGGTGGAGTGGGAAAAACTGTTTTTT. This codes for CASLLVRVEWEKLFF. The entire variable domain, with the rest obtained from reference TRBV5-1 and TRBJ1-4, is as follows: KAGVTQTPRYLIKTRGQQVTLSCSPISGHRSVSWYQQTPGQGLQFLFEYFSETQRNKGNFPGRFSGRQFSNSRSEMNVSTLELGDSALYLCASLLVRVEWEKLFFGSGTQLSVL.

There are many counts of this clonotype. This sequence joins TRBV20-1 and TRBJ1-3; unclear D gene. This CDR3 region has 14 residues. Trimming cost V 1 base and J 7 bases, with 14 bases left between them. Germline V gene lookup returns CDR1 DFQATT and CDR2 SNEGSKA (reference sequence). In DNA, the CDR3 is TGCAGTGCTAGAGGAGGCTTAGGGCCCAACACCATATATTTT. It encodes CSARGGLGPNTIYF.

This clonotype was seen a few times. The chain has TRBV6-1 and TRBJ2-2; the D is unclear. The germline gives CDR1 MNHNS, CDR2 SASEGT. The length of the CDR3 is 13 residues. V lost 8 bases, J lost 4 bases, and 11 bases lay in between. The CDR3 DNA reads as TGTGCCAGCCTTAAGAGGTCCACCGGGGAGCTGTTTTTT. Protein product: CASLKRSTGELFF.

This clonotype has only a few counts. The chain has TRBV7-9 and TRBJ1-1; tentative D call: TRBD1 (6 bases). Germline V gene lookup returns CDR1 SEHNR and CDR2 FQNEAQ (reference sequence). Trimming took 5 bases from V and 4 from J, leaving 14 bases between them. This CDR3 spans 14 amino acids. CDR3 in amino acids: CASSAHREGTEAFF. The CDR3 bases are TGTGCCAGCAGCGCCCACAGGGAGGGCACTGAAGCTTTCTTT.

V and J are TRBV20-1 and TRBJ1-5, with D perhaps TRBD1 (6 bases). Germline V gives CDR1 DFQATT, CDR2 SNEGSKA (reference sequence). CDR3 length equals 13 residues. V lost 5 bases and J 7 bases, leaving 15 bases between the germline ends. Here the CDR3 reads CSADQGRGQPQHF. DNA of the CDR3: TGCAGTGCTGACCAGGGGAGAGGACAGCCCCAGCATTTT.

The rearrangement joins TRBV19 to TRBJ1-5, with TRBD1 identical over 8 bases. The length of the CDR3 is 15 residues. CDR1 and CDR2 (germline): LNHDA, SQIVND (reference sequence). V gave up 6 bases and J gave up 6 bases; unmatched junction bases: 10. CDR3 nucleotide sequence: TGTGCCAGTAGCGGACCCCAGGGGGCCGGTCAGCCCCAGCATTTT. Protein: CASSGPQGAGQPQHF.

This rearrangement joins TRBV20-1 to TRBJ2-7, with unresolved D. The CDR3 extends over 14 amino acids. The V and J ends lost 4 bases and 3 bases respectively, with 16 bases between them. In germline, CDR1 is DFQATT, CDR2 SNEGSKA (reference sequence). The CDR3 DNA reads TGCAGTGCTACCCGGACGCGTAGCAGCTACGAGCAGTACTTC. Encoded protein: CSATRTRSSYEQYF.

The chain combines TRBV5-1 with TRBJ2-3; D remains ambiguous. CDR1 SGHRS and CDR2 YFSETQ come from the germline V gene. Trimming took 2 bases from V and 6 from J, leaving 16 bases between them. The CDR3 is 15 amino acids. In nucleotides, the CDR3 is TGCGCCAGCAGCTTAAGGCCCCCCTCTAGGGATACGCAGTATTTT. Translated, it gives CASSLRPPSRDTQYF.

The genes are TRBV12-3 or TRBV12-4 and TRBJ1-1, with TRBD1 matching over 9 bases. V dropped 0 bases and J dropped 9; count of bases not matched to a gene: 8. The CDR3 consists of 15 residues. Written as DNA, the CDR3 is TGTGCCAGCAGTTTAGCTGAACCCGGGACAGGGAAAGCTTTCTTT. Amino acids: CASSLAEPGTGKAFF.

The J gene is TRBJ2-6, the V gene TRBV29-1; D perhaps matches TRBD1 (6 bases). The CDR3 runs 13 residues. The V and J ends lost 6 bases and 3 bases respectively, with 9 bases between them. The germline CDR1 and CDR2 sequences are SQVTM and ANQGSEA. The CDR3 reads CSVTGFGANVLTF. DNA for the CDR3: TGCAGCGTCACAGGGTTTGGGGCCAACGTCCTGACTTTC.

This clonotype was detected a few times. The rearrangement uses TRBV5-1 and TRBJ1-2, with TRBD1 matching 9 bases. CDR3 size: 15 residues. V lost 4 bases to trimming and J lost 2 bases; unmatched junction nucleotides: 6. Germline-derived CDR1 and CDR2 are SGHRS and YFSETQ. CDR3 in DNA: TGCGCCAGCAGCGGGGGGACAGGGATGAACTATGGCTACACCTTC. This gives the protein CASSGGTGMNYGYTF.

This clonotype was seen more than once but under ten times. The chain joins TRBV5-6 to TRBJ1-5, with a weak D call TRBD1 (5 bases). Looked up from germline, CDR1 is SGHDT and CDR2 is YYEEEE. Trimming cost V 6 bases and J 0 bases, with 10 bases left between them. The CDR3 covers 14 residues. CDR3 region: CASKQAGSNQPQHF. For the CDR3, the DNA is TGTGCCAGCAAACAGGCGGGTAGCAATCAGCCCCAGCATTTT.

There are a few counts of this clonotype. The CDR3 DNA is TGTGCCAGCAGCTTGGGCAGGACGACTAATGAAAAACTGTTTTTT. It codes for CASSLGRTTNEKLFF. The V call is TRBV5-6, the J call TRBJ1-4; no reliable D call. The CDR3 covers 15 residues. Germline lookup yields CDR1 SGHDT and CDR2 YYEEEE. With 0 bases removed from V and 2 bases from J, the gap between germline ends came to 8 bases.

In this sample, this clonotype turned up a few times. This chain connects TRBV7-8 to TRBJ2-3; D gene uncertain. This CDR3 comprises 16 residues. Germline CDR1 reads SGHVS; CDR2 reads FQNEAQ. Deletions cut 1 base from V and 2 bases from J, with 13 bases between. The CDR3 sequence: CASSLVVGTATDTQYF. DNA of the CDR3: TGTGCCAGCAGCTTAGTCGTGGGAACAGCCACAGATACGCAGTATTTT.

This sequence joins TRBV28 and TRBJ2-5; D is unresolved. With 2 bases removed from V and 5 bases from J, the gap between germline ends came to 18 bases. Germline-derived CDR1 and CDR2 are MDHEN and SYDVKM. This CDR3 spans 16 amino acids. The chain's CDR3 is CASSLLADRRAETQYF. The CDR3 DNA reads TGTGCCAGCAGTTTACTTGCGGACCGACGGGCGGAGACCCAGTACTTC. The variable domain in full, completed from reference TRBV28 and TRBJ2-5, reads DVKVTQSSRYLVKRTGEKVFLECVQDMDHENMFWYRQDPGLGLRLIYFSYDVKMKEKGDIPEGYSVSREKKERFSLILESASTNQTSMYLCASSLLADRRAETQYFGPGTRLLVL.

A few counts support this clonotype. This sequence joins TRBV6-2 or TRBV6-3 and TRBJ1-5; no reliable D call. V was cut by 5 bases and J by 7 bases, with 21 bases left in between. From germline, CDR1 is MNHEY and CDR2 SVGEGT. CDR3 length equals 16 residues. CDR3 loop: CASSKASGRLNQPQHF. The CDR3, as DNA: TGTGCCAGCAGTAAGGCCTCCGGGAGACTAAACCAGCCCCAGCATTTT.

The chain combines TRBV6-1 with TRBJ2-2; no firm D call. This CDR3 region has 15 residues. Per the germline V gene, CDR1 is MNHNS and CDR2 is SASEGT. V lost 7 bases and J 1 base, leaving 13 bases between the germline ends. The CDR3 protein is CASIRQSRNTGELFF. The CDR3, as DNA: TGTGCCAGCATCAGACAAAGCAGGAACACCGGGGAGCTGTTTTTT.

This rearrangement joins TRBV4-3 to TRBJ1-2; 11 bases fit TRBD1. This CDR3 is 16 amino acids long. Germline assignment: CDR1 LGHNA and CDR2 YSLEER. Trimming removed 0 bases from V and 8 bases from J; junction bases left unmatched: 8. This chain's CDR3 is CASSQDSRDRGMGYTF. As DNA, the CDR3 is TGCGCCAGCAGCCAAGATAGTCGGGACAGGGGGATGGGCTACACCTTC.

The chain is built from TRBV7-4 and TRBJ2-2; tentative D call: TRBD1 (6 bases). In germline, CDR1 is SGHVT, CDR2 SQSDAQ. The CDR3 consists of 16 residues. Trimming shortened V by 5 bases and J by 6 bases, and 19 bases separated the two germline ends. The CDR3 bases are TGTGCCAGCAGCCGCGGACAGATCTTAAACCCCGGGGAGCTGTTTTTT. It encodes CASSRGQILNPGELFF.

CDR3 in amino acids: CASSNSRTEAFF. The CDR3 region has the DNA TGTGCCAGCAGTAACAGCCGCACTGAAGCTTTCTTT. The chain has TRBV6-2 or TRBV6-3 and TRBJ1-1; D ambiguous. CDR1 and CDR2 (germline): MNHEY, SVGEGT. CDR3 size: 12 residues. Between the trimmed V and J ends, which lost 5 bases and 4 bases, there was a span of 8 bases.

Ten or more counts support this clonotype. V usage is TRBV12-3 or TRBV12-4 and J usage is TRBJ2-1; D is perhaps TRBD1 or TRBD2 (5 bases each). V dropped 4 bases and J dropped 1 base, with 5 bases sitting between them. The CDR3 consists of 13 residues. The CDR3 region has the DNA TGTGCCAGCAGTTGGGGGTCCTACAATGAGCAGTTCTTC. Protein product: CASSWGSYNEQFF.

This clonotype was counted a few times. The CDR3 protein is CASSSPRTGELFF. The CDR3 DNA reads as TGTGCCAGCAGCTCACCGAGGACCGGGGAGCTGTTTTTT. The chain has TRBV7-9 and TRBJ2-2; D call uncertain. Trimming pared 4 bases from V and 5 bases from J, leaving 8 bases between. Germline CDR1 SEHNR, CDR2 FQNEAQ (reference sequence). There are 13 residues in the CDR3.

The sample holds a few counts of this clonotype. The chain links TRBV20-1 to TRBJ2-2, with 9 bases lining up with TRBD2. Germline CDR1 and CDR2: DFQATT and SNEGSKA (reference sequence). The V segment lost 6 bases and the J segment 3 bases; nucleotides outside the gene matches: 11. The CDR3 contains 16 residues. CDR3 amino acids: CSAKGEGLAYTGELFF. The CDR3 region has the DNA TGCAGTGCAAAAGGAGAGGGACTAGCTTACACCGGGGAGCTGTTTTTT.